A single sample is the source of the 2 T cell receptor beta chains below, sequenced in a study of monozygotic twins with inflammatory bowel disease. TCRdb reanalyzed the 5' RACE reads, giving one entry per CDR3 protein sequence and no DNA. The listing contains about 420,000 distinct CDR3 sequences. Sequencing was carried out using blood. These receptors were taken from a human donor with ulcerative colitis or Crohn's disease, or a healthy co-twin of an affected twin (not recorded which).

The CDR3 region is CASSLGDRGLETQYF. The genes are TRBV12-3 or TRBV12-4 and TRBJ2-5; TCRdb indicates TRBD1, and absent DNA this call remains unverified. The CDR3 contains 15 residues.

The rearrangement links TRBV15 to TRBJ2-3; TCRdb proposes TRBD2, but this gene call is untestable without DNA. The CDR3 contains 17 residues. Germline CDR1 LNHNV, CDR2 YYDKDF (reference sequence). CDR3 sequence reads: CATSREGEVGGGDTQYF.